The entry that follows covers one TCR beta chain sequence. This clone was observed a few times. This receptor's antigen is unknown. No base quality values were provided; no much bigger clone lies one nucleotide off. TCRbeta CDR3 regions were amplified from genomic DNA using the immunoSEQ Assay, a bias-controlled multiplex PCR. The authors processed their data as follows. Within the assay, amplification of reference gene primers was used to estimate how many nucleated cells each sample contained. Sequence reads were collapsed and filtered to measure the absolute abundance of every unique TCRbeta CDR3 rearrangement. Productive Simpson clonality was computed per sample as the square root of Simpson's diversity index over productive rearrangements. TCRdb retrieved this table from immuneACCESS and kept in-frame rearrangements only. Not all clones are present; in checked studies, unresolved V genes account for under half, and no reason is known for the remainder. The DNA gave D and trimming, while V, J and clone size come from that table. Present in this sample are under 85,000 clones, approximately 80% of which were seen just once. Of the sample, less than 8% is held by the ten largest clones.

The source of the sample is a study of blood T cell repertoires in COVID-19 (dated by TCRdb to 2018 to 2020). For context, the study as a whole: Samples covering the acute and convalescent phases of COVID-19 were provided by collaborators in the United States, Italy and Spain. The material from the prospective study consisted of cDNA or gDNA derived from T cells, B-cell-depleted T cells, or PBMCs. Subjects who had been exposed to COVID-19, were actively infected with it, or had recovered from it provided the deeply sampled blood TCRbeta repertoires that made up the dataset. The repertoires were released in a freely available public database meant as a resource for research on the immune response to SARS-CoV-2. Samples came from the ongoing ImmuneRACE study (first 160 participants) plus 1,254 subjects from 6 global collaborators. Nearly every sample came with metadata listing a de-identified subject ID, COVID-19 status, age in years and sex. Where available, HLA class I and class II types were taken from metadata supplied by the sample provider and were not determined by assay-based typing.

In Seattle, one collaborating source enrolled patients while the infection was active and tracked those patients longitudinally over the course of disease. Each collaborating institution followed its own protocols to collect whole blood in K2EDTA tubes. For TCRbeta analysis, collaborators shipped samples in one of three forms: frozen whole blood, isolated PBMCs, or DNA extracted from either of those sample types. Study-wide conclusions, independent of this receptor: How much clinical and demographic metadata was included differed by source and by participant, and the metadata was provided uncurated.

The CDR3 goes from the cysteine to the phenylalanine over 15 residues. The CDR3 DNA has 45 bases and is translated from base 1. Unmatched junction bases come to 2, with V trimmed by 2 bases and J by 4 bases. CDR1 and CDR2 were assigned from the germline V gene as KGHDR and SFDVKD. Input material: peripheral blood. The chain is assembled from TRBV24-1 and TRBJ2-7; TRBD2 lines up with 12 middle nucleotides. This clonotype originated in a man under 40 with COVID-19, enrolled during active disease. The CDR3 here reads CATSDWTSGEYEQYF. Read as DNA, the sequence is TGTGCCACCAGTGATTGGACTAGCGGGGAATACGAGCAGTACTTC.